This is a list of T cell receptor beta chains from one sample in a study of blood T cell repertoires in COVID-19. TCRdb's copy holds only in-frame clones and misses some; the assay was immunoSEQ multiplex PCR. In the table there are around 220,000 clones, approximately 82% of which are singletons. Sequencing was done on a sample of peripheral blood. The source is a woman of 80 years or more with active or convalescent COVID-19. CDR3s leave out the opening cysteine and the closing phenylalanine or tryptophan.

V gene: TRBV2
J gene: TRBJ2-3
CDR3 protein: ASSVSLRATDTQY

V gene: TRBV3-1/TRBV3-2
J gene: TRBJ1-2
CDR3 protein: ASSQERSYT

V gene: TRBV28
J gene: TRBJ2-3
CDR3 protein: ASSSGTSGRASTDTQY

V gene: TRBV24-1
J gene: TRBJ2-2
CDR3 protein: ATSAPGGPGELF

V gene: TRBV6-6
J gene: TRBJ2-7
CDR3 protein: ASSLLGEQY

V gene: TRBV6-1
J gene: TRBJ1-1
CDR3 protein: ASSEAMGQAGSTEAF

V gene: TRBV3-1/TRBV3-2
J gene: TRBJ2-2
CDR3 protein: ASSQLPGLAGDLYTGELF

V gene: TRBV5-1
J gene: TRBJ2-2
CDR3 protein: ASSANRQETGELF

V gene: TRBV24-1
J gene: TRBJ2-2
CDR3 protein: ATSDLPPQGALTGELF

V gene: TRBV6-5
J gene: TRBJ2-7
CDR3 protein: ASTRDPKYYEQY